This entry concerns a single T cell receptor (beta chain). The target antigen is unknown. Reverse transcription of roughly 0.45 to 1 ug RNA was performed with random hexamers. Multiplex PCR with immunoSEQ amplified the TCR beta CDR3 across 54 Vbeta and 13 Jbeta. One entry per CDR3 protein results from TCRdb running MiXCR on the immunoSEQ multiplex PCR reads. Of under 200,000 distinct CDR3 sequences in the sample, 94% were seen once. The data originate from a study of CD8 T cells in Susac syndrome. The wider study: There were Susac syndrome patients who were therapy-naive at blood draw, others on corticosteroids, and others on intravenous immunoglobulin alone. Study-wide points: As the study acknowledged, the number of individuals who were part of its TCR sequencing and HLA analysis was relatively small.

This CDR3 has 15 residues. Germline lookup yields CDR1 MNHEY and CDR2 SVGEGT. V shed 2 bases, J shed 3 bases, and the junction held 4 bases outside the gene matches. The sequencing sample was made of CD4+ T cells from PBMCs. The receptor was isolated from a human donor with Susac syndrome. The chain links TRBV6-2 or TRBV6-3 to TRBJ2-3; 8 nucleotides align to TRBD2. CDR3 nucleotides: TGTGCCAGCAGTTACGGCGGGGGGCAGACAGATACGCAGTATTTT. This translates into CASSYGGGQTDTQYF.